These 32 T cell receptor beta chains came from one sample sequenced in a study of breast tumors, draining lymph nodes, adjacent tissues. Breast cancer patients provided tissue from their axillary draining lymph nodes. TCRdb redid the calling of the multiplex PCR reads with MiXCR, one entry per CDR3 protein. The table lists about 300,000 distinct CDR3 sequences, under 35% of them singletons. The source material was axillary lymph node tissue. The origin of the receptors is a female donor with breast cancer. Some clones in this sample may be carry-over from other donors' samples.

This clonotype was counted between two and nine times. V usage is TRBV4-1 and J usage is TRBJ1-1, with a possible D match to TRBD1 (6 bases). Trimming took 4 bases from V and 3 from J, leaving 12 bases between them. Per the germline V gene, CDR1 is MGHRA and CDR2 is YSYEKL. This CDR3 spans 14 amino acids. This CDR3 is CASSPRDTHTEAFF. The DNA for the CDR3 is TGCGCCAGCAGCCCTAGGGACACCCACACTGAAGCTTTCTTT.

The DNA of the CDR3 is TGCAGTGCTAGCGGCAGGGCGGGCAATCAGCCCCAGTACTTC. Translated: CSASGRAGNQPQYF. The chain combines TRBV20-1 with TRBJ2-5; D possibly uses TRBD1 or TRBD2 (5 bases each). CDR1 is DFQATT, CDR2 SNEGSKA, per germline (reference sequence). The V and J ends lost 3 bases and 9 bases respectively, with 20 bases between them. The CDR3 runs to 14 residues.

Worth noting for this clonotype: The junction shows a germline mismatch at one end, possibly a read error. The chain carries TRBV19 and TRBJ2-2, with D possibly matching TRBD1 (6 bases). The CDR3 runs 13 residues. Germline V gene data show CDR1 as LNHDA and CDR2 as SQIVND (reference sequence). The CDR3 DNA reads TGTGCCAGTAGTATACGGGACACCGGGGAGCTGCTTTTC. It is translated as CASSIRDTGELLF.

The chain is built from TRBV2 and TRBJ1-6; 9 positions match TRBD1. V shed 3 bases and J 5 bases; nucleotides not matched to a gene: 2. Germline-derived CDR1 and CDR2 are SNHLY and FYNNEI. The CDR3 consists of 15 residues. This CDR3 is CASSEGTGNNSPLHF. CDR3 nucleotide sequence: TGTGCCAGCAGTGAGGGGACAGGGAATAATTCACCCCTCCACTTT. The full variable domain, completed using reference TRBV2 and TRBJ1-6, is EPEVTQTPSHQVTQMGQEVILRCVPISNHLYFYWYRQILGQKVEFLVSFYNNEISEKSEIFDDQFSVERPDGSNFTLKIRSTKLEDSAMYFCASSEGTGNNSPLHFGNGTRLTVT.

In its sample, this clonotype was seen many times. V gene TRBV9 combines with J gene TRBJ2-7; D gene ambiguous. The CDR3 is 11 amino acids. Deletions cut 5 bases from V and 9 bases from J, with 12 bases between. Germline values: CDR1 SGDLS, CDR2 YYNGEE. The CDR3 loop reads CASSSGQVQYF. CDR3 bases: TGTGCCAGCAGTTCCGGGCAGGTGCAGTACTTC.

The chain recombines TRBV9 with TRBJ1-3; D gene unclear. The V end was cut by 0 bases, the J end by 12 bases, with 7 bases between. Germline V gene data show CDR1 as SGDLS and CDR2 as YYNGEE. The CDR3 has 11 amino acids. As DNA, the CDR3 is TGTGCCAGCAGCGTAGAAATGGGCATATATTTT. This translates into CASSVEMGIYF.

V usage is TRBV5-5 and J usage is TRBJ1-1, with 9 bases lining up with TRBD1. V gave up 4 bases and J gave up 4 bases; unmatched junction bases: 5. The CDR3 is 14 residues long. Germline values: CDR1 SGHKS, CDR2 YYEKEE (reference sequence). The CDR3 reads CASSLQGARTEAFF. The CDR3 DNA follows: TGTGCCAGCAGCCTACAGGGGGCGCGCACTGAAGCTTTCTTT.

This clonotype was observed a handful of times. The chain is built from TRBV19 and TRBJ2-5, with 10 positions matching TRBD1. The CDR3 loop spans 18 amino acids. With V trimmed by 7 bases and J by 3 bases, 17 bases remained unmatched. CDR1 and CDR2 (germline): LNHDA, SQIVND (reference sequence). CDR3 coding DNA: TGTGCCAGTATTACGGGGACAGGGGATCTTGAGGGGAAAGAGACCCAGTACTTC. This translates into CASITGTGDLEGKETQYF. Drawing the rest from reference TRBV19 and TRBJ2-5, the complete variable domain is DGGITQSPKYLFRKEGQNVTLSCEQNLNHDAMYWYRQDPGQGLRLIYYSQIVNDFQKGDIAEGYSVSREKKESFPLTVTSAQKNPTAFYLCASITGTGDLEGKETQYFGPGTRLLVL.

The sample holds many counts of this clonotype. J is TRBJ2-7 and V is TRBV7-9, with a possible D match to TRBD2 (5 bases). The V end lost 2 bases, the J end lost 4 bases, and 15 bases lay between the germline ends. The germline V gene has CDR1 SEHNR and CDR2 FQNEAQ (reference sequence). The CDR3 runs to 15 residues. CDR3 loop: CASSLRLAEEYEQYF. The CDR3 DNA follows: TGTGCCAGCAGCTTACGGCTAGCAGAGGAATACGAGCAGTACTTC.

This clonotype was found a few times. The V gene is TRBV19, the J gene TRBJ2-1, with unresolved D. This CDR3 has 15 residues. In germline, CDR1 is LNHDA, CDR2 SQIVND (reference sequence). Trimming removed 2 bases from V and 7 bases from J, with 15 bases in between. As DNA, the CDR3 is TGTGCCAGTAGTATAAAGGCGGCCACTTGGAATGAGCAGTTCTTC. Amino acid sequence: CASSIKAATWNEQFF.

This clonotype was found many times. The rearrangement uses TRBV20-1 and TRBJ1-5; D is unresolved. The germline V gene has CDR1 DFQATT and CDR2 SNEGSKA (reference sequence). Trimming removed 5 bases at V and 4 bases at J, with 12 bases between. This CDR3 region has 13 residues. The CDR3: CSAFPVWNQPQHF. CDR3 sequence (DNA): TGCAGTGCTTTCCCGGTATGGAATCAGCCCCAGCATTTT.

There are many counts of this clonotype. This chain links TRBV5-8 with TRBJ2-7; 9 bases are a match to TRBD2. The CDR3 covers 15 residues. With V trimmed by 4 bases and J by 1 base, 6 bases remained unmatched. CDR1 is SGHTS and CDR2 is YDEGEE in the germline V gene. CDR3 protein: CASSTLAGLSYEQYF. CDR3 in DNA: TGTGCCAGCAGCACACTAGCGGGTCTTTCCTACGAGCAGTACTTC.

This clonotype has ten or more counts. V usage is TRBV10-2 and J usage is TRBJ1-6; 8 nucleotides match TRBD1. The CDR3 is made up of 14 amino acids. Trimming took 8 bases from V and 10 from J; bases not matched to a gene: 10. The V gene's germline CDR1 is WSHSY and CDR2 SAAADI. The CDR3 region is CASSPDRVGSPLHF. CDR3 DNA: TGCGCCAGCTCCCCGGACAGGGTGGGCTCACCCCTCCACTTT.

For this clonotype: A much larger clone differs by one base, so this may be a read error. The chain combines TRBV9 with TRBJ1-6; tentative D call: TRBD1 (5 bases). Germline loops: CDR1 SGDLS, CDR2 YYNGEE. This CDR3 is built from 14 residues. DNA for the CDR3: TGTGCCAGCAGCTTACGGGACGAAAACACACCCCTCCCCTTT. Protein: CASSLRDENTPLPF.

Turning to this clonotype: A much bigger clone sits one base away, suggesting this may be a read error. The chain uses TRBV6-2 or TRBV6-3 and TRBJ1-6, with 10 bases aligning to TRBD1. CDR3 length equals 16 residues. V gave up 7 bases and J gave up 7 bases; unmatched junction bases: 10. Germline CDR1 MNHEY, CDR2 SVGEGT. This CDR3 is CASTLDRGRDNSPLHF. The CDR3 DNA reads as TGTGCCAGCACCCTCGACAGGGGGCGCGACAATTCACCCCTCCACTTT.

Comment on this clonotype: Mismatch with germline at one junction end may stem from a read error. The V and J genes are TRBV12-3 or TRBV12-4 and TRBJ1-3, with D tentatively TRBD1 (6 bases). There are 15 residues in the CDR3. Here the CDR3 reads CASSLQGLGGNTVYF. Written as DNA, the CDR3 is TGTGCCAGCAGTTTGCAGGGGCTAGGTGGAAACACCGTATATTTT.

This clonotype has just one count. Compared with germline, one end of the junction differs, possibly owing to a read error. The rearrangement joins TRBV9 to TRBJ2-5; TRBD2 is a possible D gene (5 bases). In germline, CDR1 is SGDLS, CDR2 YYNGEE. The CDR3 extends over 14 amino acids. Here the CDR3 DNA reads TGCGCCAGCAGCGCCGGAGGCTCGGAAGAGACCCAGTCCTTC. Translated: CASSAGGSEETQSF.

This clonotype was seen a few times. The chain is built from TRBV27 and TRBJ2-1; D ambiguous. In germline, CDR1 is MNHEY, CDR2 SMNVEV (reference sequence). The CDR3 spans 11 residues. The V end lost 5 bases, the J end lost 8 bases, and 7 bases lay between the germline ends. The CDR3 loop is CASSAYYEQFF. The CDR3 region has the DNA TGTGCCAGCAGTGCTTACTATGAGCAGTTCTTC.

The rearrangement links TRBV10-2 to TRBJ1-1; D perhaps matches TRBD1 (6 bases). The CDR3 runs to 13 residues. Trimming removed 7 bases at V and 5 bases at J, with 14 bases between. Germline CDR1 is WSHSY and CDR2 is SAAADI. CDR3 loop: CASIRGAGTEAFF. CDR3 bases: TGCGCCAGCATTCGGGGGGCTGGTACTGAAGCTTTCTTT.

This clonotype was picked up many times. The chain links TRBV10-3 to TRBJ2-5; TRBD2 matches at 16 bases. Germline values: CDR1 ENHRY, CDR2 SYGVKD. After removal of 8 bases from V and 5 bases from J, the junction contained 5 bases not matched to a gene. The CDR3 covers 15 residues. The CDR3 bases are TGTGCCATCGGGACTAGCGGGAGGGCCGGGGAGACCCAGTACTTC. Protein: CAIGTSGRAGETQYF.

This clonotype occurred many times. CDR3 residues: CASSPLAGGSYNEQFF. For the CDR3, the DNA is TGTGCCAGCAGCCCTCTAGCGGGAGGGTCCTACAATGAGCAGTTCTTC. The chain couples TRBV7-2 to TRBJ2-1; 12 bases fit TRBD2. Germline-derived CDR1 and CDR2 are SGHTA and FQGNSA. The CDR3 is 16 residues long. The V and J ends lost 5 bases and 1 base, in that order; junction bases with no gene match: 3.

The chain carries TRBV27 and TRBJ2-3, with D perhaps TRBD1 (6 bases). Per the germline V gene, CDR1 is MNHEY and CDR2 is SMNVEV (reference sequence). Trimming stripped 5 bases from V and 2 bases from J, with 17 bases between. There are 16 residues in the CDR3. The CDR3 reads CASSPGTLIYTDTQYF. The CDR3 nucleotides are TGTGCCAGCAGTCCCGGGACACTTATATACACAGATACGCAGTATTTT.

Of note for this clonotype: A single base separates this from a much larger clone, so it may be a read error. The chain is built from TRBV5-4 and TRBJ2-3; a possible D gene is TRBD1 (5 bases). V gave up 4 bases and J gave up 6 bases, with 24 bases separating them. CDR1 and CDR2 from the germline V gene are SGHNT and YYREEE (reference sequence). The CDR3 is 17 residues long. The CDR3 is CASSPGTTGGAKDTQYF. CDR3 coding DNA: TGTGCCAGCAGCCCGGGCACAACAGGTGGCGCCAAGGATACGCAGTATTTT.

In this sample, this clonotype turned up many times. The V call is TRBV5-4, the J call TRBJ2-3, with TRBD2 matching over 8 bases. Germline assignment: CDR1 SGHNT and CDR2 YYREEE (reference sequence). The junction had 6 bases not matched to a gene; V was cut back by 1 base and J by 5 bases. The CDR3 runs to 15 residues. The CDR3 reads CASSLRREAGDTQYF. The CDR3 DNA reads as TGTGCCAGCAGCTTGCGGCGGGAGGCAGGAGATACGCAGTATTTT.

With regard to this clonotype: A much larger clonotype is one base distant, so this may be a read error. The chain recombines TRBV20-1 with TRBJ2-1; 11 positions agree with TRBD2. The germline gives CDR1 DFQATT, CDR2 SNEGSKA (reference sequence). The CDR3 has 13 amino acids. The CDR3 here is CSGGTSGYNEQSF. In DNA form, the CDR3 reads TGCAGTGGAGGGACTAGCGGATACAATGAGCAGTCCTTC.

This clonotype showed up many times. The V call is TRBV20-1, the J call TRBJ1-2, with D unclear. CDR3 length: 10 amino acids. V was cut by 0 bases and J by 8 bases, with 4 bases left in between. Germline assignment: CDR1 DFQATT and CDR2 SNEGSKA (reference sequence). CDR3 sequence (DNA): TGCAGTGCTAGAGATGGAGGCTACACCTTC. It encodes CSARDGGYTF.

This clonotype was seen only a few times. The chain is built from TRBV5-4 and TRBJ2-5, with 11 bases lining up with TRBD1. In germline, CDR1 is SGHNT, CDR2 YYREEE (reference sequence). V dropped 0 bases and J dropped 0; count of bases not matched to a gene: 10. The length of the CDR3 is 19 residues. The CDR3 DNA is TGTGCCAGCAGCTTGGGATGGACAGGGGGCTTGGGGTACCAAGAGACCCAGTACTTC. It specifies CASSLGWTGGLGYQETQYF. Filled out from reference TRBV5-4 and TRBJ2-5, the complete variable domain reads ETGVTQSPTHLIKTRGQQVTLRCSSQSGHNTVSWYQQALGQGPQFIFQYYREEENGRGNFPPRFSGLQFPNYSSELNVNALELDDSALYLCASSLGWTGGLGYQETQYFGPGTRLLVL.

The chain has TRBV2 and TRBJ2-3, with D possibly TRBD2 on 6 matching bases. V lost 7 bases and J lost 4, with 12 bases in between. Germline V CDR1 and CDR2: SNHLY, FYNNEI. This CDR3 is 13 amino acids long. The CDR3 is CASMGTGADTQYF. In DNA, the CDR3 is TGTGCCAGCATGGGGACTGGGGCAGATACGCAGTATTTT.

As for this clonotype: This may arise from a read error, as a much more abundant clone is one base away. The gene calls are TRBV5-1 and TRBJ2-5; a weak D match, TRBD2 (7 bases). Germline V gene data show CDR1 as SGHRS and CDR2 as YFSETQ. The CDR3 extends over 12 amino acids. As DNA, the CDR3 is TGCGCCAGCAGCCAGGGGAGGGAGACCCACTACTTC. It translates to CASSQGRETHYF. Supplemented by reference TRBV5-1 and TRBJ2-5, the full variable domain reads KAGVTQTPRYLIKTRGQQVTLSCSPISGHRSVSWYQQTPGQGLQFLFEYFSETQRNKGNFPGRFSGRQFSNSRSEMNVSTLELGDSALYLCASSQGRETHYFGPGTRLLVL.

This clonotype was counted ten times or more. The chain has TRBV30 and TRBJ2-2, with D perhaps given as TRBD1 or TRBD2 (6 bases each). Germline assignment: CDR1 GTSNPN and CDR2 SVGIG (reference sequence). V lost 4 bases and J lost 3, with 12 bases in between. The CDR3 is made up of 14 amino acids. In nucleotides, the CDR3 is TGTGCCTGGAACCTGGGGGGCGACACCGGGGAGCTGTTTTTT. Its translation: CAWNLGGDTGELFF.

This clonotype has ten or more counts. The rearrangement links TRBV5-1 to TRBJ2-1; 11 bases match TRBD2. V dropped 5 bases and J dropped 7; count of bases not matched to a gene: 5. The CDR3 has 14 residues. Germline loops: CDR1 SGHRS, CDR2 YFSETQ. The DNA for the CDR3 is TGCGCCAGCAGTAGCGGGAGGGCCGAGAATGAGCAGTTCTTC. Translation gives CASSSGRAENEQFF.

At least ten counts were recorded for this clonotype. This chain links TRBV12-5 with TRBJ2-5; unclear D gene. Germline lookup yields CDR1 LGHNT and CDR2 FRNRAP. The V and J ends lost 3 bases and 4 bases respectively, with 9 bases between them. This CDR3 contains 13 residues. The CDR3 region has the DNA TGTGCTAGTGGTTTAATCCTTGGAGAGACCCAGTACTTC. This codes for CASGLILGETQYF.